This TCR beta chain came from a study of blood T cell repertoires in COVID-19. Study-level background: The study drew acute and convalescent COVID-19 samples from the United States, Italy and Spain. Sample material is recorded as cDNA or gDNA derived from T cells, B-cell-depleted T cells, or PBMCs.

Sequencing used immunoSEQ multiplex PCR; TCRdb keeps in-frame clones, though not all of them. Among approximately 84,000 clones listed, roughly 79% were seen once. Material: peripheral blood. This receptor was obtained from a human donor in a cohort sampled during active COVID-19.

The chain's CDR3 is CAISGAGGYEQYF. The CDR3 DNA sequence: TGTGCCATCAGTGGGGCAGGGGGCTACGAGCAGTACTTC. The chain couples TRBV10-3 to TRBJ2-7, with 7 bases fitting TRBD1. The germline CDR1 and CDR2 sequences are ENHRY and SYGVKD. CDR3 size: 13 residues. V shed 4 bases, J shed 3 bases, and the junction held 3 bases outside the gene matches.